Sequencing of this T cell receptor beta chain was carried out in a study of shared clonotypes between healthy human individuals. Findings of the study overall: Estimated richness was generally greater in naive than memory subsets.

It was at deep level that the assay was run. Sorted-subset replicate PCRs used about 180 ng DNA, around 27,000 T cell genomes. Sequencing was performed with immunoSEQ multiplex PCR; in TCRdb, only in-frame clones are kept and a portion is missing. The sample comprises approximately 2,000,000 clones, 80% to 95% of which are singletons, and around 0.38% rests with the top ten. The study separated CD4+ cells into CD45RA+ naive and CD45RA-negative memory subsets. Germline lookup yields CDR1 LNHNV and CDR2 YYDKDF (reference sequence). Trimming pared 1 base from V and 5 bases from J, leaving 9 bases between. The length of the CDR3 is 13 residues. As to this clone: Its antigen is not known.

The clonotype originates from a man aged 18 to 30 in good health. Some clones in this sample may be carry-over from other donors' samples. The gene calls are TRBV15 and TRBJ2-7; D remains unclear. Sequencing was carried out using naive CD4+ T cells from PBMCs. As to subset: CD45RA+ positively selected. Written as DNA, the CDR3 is TGTGCCACCAGCAGAGGGGGTCCAGACGAGCAGTACTTC. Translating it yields CATSRGGPDEQYF.